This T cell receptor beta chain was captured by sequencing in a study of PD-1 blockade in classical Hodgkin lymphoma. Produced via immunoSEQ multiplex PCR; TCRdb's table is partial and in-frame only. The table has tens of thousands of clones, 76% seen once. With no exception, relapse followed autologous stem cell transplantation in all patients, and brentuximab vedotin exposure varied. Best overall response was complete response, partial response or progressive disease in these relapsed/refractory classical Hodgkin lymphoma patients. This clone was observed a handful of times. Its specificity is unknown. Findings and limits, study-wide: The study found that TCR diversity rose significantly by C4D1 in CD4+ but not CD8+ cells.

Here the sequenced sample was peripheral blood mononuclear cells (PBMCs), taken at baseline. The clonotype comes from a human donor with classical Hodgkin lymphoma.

The CDR3 region has the DNA TGTGCCTGGACAGGGGGGAAATACGAGCAGTACTTC. Encoded protein: CAWTGGKYEQYF. The gene calls are TRBV30 and TRBJ2-7, with TRBD1 as a possible D gene (7 bases). CDR1 and CDR2 (germline): GTSNPN, SVGIG (reference sequence). V was shortened by 4 bases and J by 4 bases, with 11 bases between the two germline ends. This CDR3 is 12 amino acids long.